This T cell receptor (beta chain) was obtained from a study of human thymus T cells. General study points: Blood and thymic repertoires both appeared biased in V and J gene usage.

Libraries were prepared by immunoSEQ multiplex PCR; TCRdb keeps only in-frame clonotypes and omits some of them. The table has 46,000 or so clones, roughly 94% seen once. Each of the donors was a healthy Finnish infant who was undergoing open corrective cardiac surgery for congenital heart defects. A roughly 0.45-1 mL peripheral blood aliquot was taken intraoperatively from four of eight donors. Genomic DNA was extracted from every available blood leukocyte. Turning to this clone: What it recognizes is unknown.

The sequencing input was blood. The source is a girl under three years old with a congenital heart defect but otherwise immunologically healthy.

Written as DNA, the CDR3 is TGTGCCAGCTCACCAGGCAGAGGGAATGAGCAGTTCTTC. The encoded protein is CASSPGRGNEQFF. The V and J genes are TRBV18 and TRBJ2-1; D is perhaps TRBD2 (5 bases). The V gene's germline CDR1 is KGHSH and CDR2 LQKENI. Trimming cost V 2 bases and J 7 bases, with 9 bases left between them. The CDR3 spans 13 residues. The entire variable domain, with the rest obtained from reference TRBV18 and TRBJ2-1, is as follows: NAGVMQNPRHLVRRRGQEARLRCSPMKGHSHVYWYRQLPEEGLKFMVYLQKENIIDESGMPKERFSAEFPKEGPSILRIQQVVRGDSAAYFCASSPGRGNEQFFGPGTRLTVL.